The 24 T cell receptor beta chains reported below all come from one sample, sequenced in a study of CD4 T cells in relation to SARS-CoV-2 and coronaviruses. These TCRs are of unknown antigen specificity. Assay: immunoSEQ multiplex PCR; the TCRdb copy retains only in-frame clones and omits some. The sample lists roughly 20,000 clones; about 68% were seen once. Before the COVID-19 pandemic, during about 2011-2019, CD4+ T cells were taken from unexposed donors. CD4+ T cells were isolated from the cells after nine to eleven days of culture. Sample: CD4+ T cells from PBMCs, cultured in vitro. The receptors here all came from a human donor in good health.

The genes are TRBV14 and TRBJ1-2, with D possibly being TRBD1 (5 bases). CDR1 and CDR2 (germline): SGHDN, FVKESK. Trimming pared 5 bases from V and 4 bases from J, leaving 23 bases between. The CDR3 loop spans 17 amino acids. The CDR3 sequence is CASSAGIRKRGRYGYTF. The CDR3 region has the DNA TGTGCCAGCAGCGCTGGAATACGGAAGAGGGGACGCTATGGCTACACCTTC.

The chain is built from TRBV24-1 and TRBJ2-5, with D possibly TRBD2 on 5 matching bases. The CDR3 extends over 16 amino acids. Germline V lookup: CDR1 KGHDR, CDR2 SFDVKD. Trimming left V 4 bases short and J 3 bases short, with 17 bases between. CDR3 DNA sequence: TGTGCCACCAGTGACGCGGGCAGGATCGGGGAAGAGACCCAGTACTTC. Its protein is CATSDAGRIGEETQYF.

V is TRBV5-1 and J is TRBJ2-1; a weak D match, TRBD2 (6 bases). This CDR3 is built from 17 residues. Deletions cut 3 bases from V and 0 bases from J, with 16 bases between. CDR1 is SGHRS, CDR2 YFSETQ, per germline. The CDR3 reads CASSSARSGSSYNEQFF. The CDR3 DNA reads TGCGCCAGCAGCTCGGCCCGTAGCGGTAGCTCCTACAATGAGCAGTTCTTC.

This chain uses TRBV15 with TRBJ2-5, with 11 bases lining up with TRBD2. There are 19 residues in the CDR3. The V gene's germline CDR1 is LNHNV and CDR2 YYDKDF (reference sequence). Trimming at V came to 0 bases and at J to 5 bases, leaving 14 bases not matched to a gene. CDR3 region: CATSRDPLFTSGRGETQYF. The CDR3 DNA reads TGTGCCACCAGCAGAGATCCGCTCTTTACTAGCGGGAGAGGGGAGACCCAGTACTTC.

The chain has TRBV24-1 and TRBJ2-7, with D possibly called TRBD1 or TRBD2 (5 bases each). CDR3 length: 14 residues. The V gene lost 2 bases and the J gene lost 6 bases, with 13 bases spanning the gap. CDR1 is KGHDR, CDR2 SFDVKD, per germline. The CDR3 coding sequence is TGTGCCACCAGTGATTCTAGACGGGGACGCGAGCAGTACTTC. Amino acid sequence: CATSDSRRGREQYF.

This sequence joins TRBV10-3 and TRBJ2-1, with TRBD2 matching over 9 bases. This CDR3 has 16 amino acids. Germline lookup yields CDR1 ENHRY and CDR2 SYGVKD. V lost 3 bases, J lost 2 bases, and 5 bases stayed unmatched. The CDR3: CAISDSSGTTYNEQFF. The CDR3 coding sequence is TGTGCCATCAGTGATTCTAGCGGGACGACCTACAATGAGCAGTTCTTC.

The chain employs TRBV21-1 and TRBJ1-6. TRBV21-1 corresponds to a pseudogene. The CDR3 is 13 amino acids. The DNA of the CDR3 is TGTGCCAGCAGCTCCGGGGGTTTTTCACCCCTCCACTTT. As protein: CASSSGGFSPLHF.

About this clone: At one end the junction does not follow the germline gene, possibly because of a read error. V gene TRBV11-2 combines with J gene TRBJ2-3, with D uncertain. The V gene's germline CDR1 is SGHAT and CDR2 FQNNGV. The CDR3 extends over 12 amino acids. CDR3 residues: CASSLDRDTQYF. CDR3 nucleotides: TGTGCCAGCAGCCTAGATCGAGATACGCAGTATTTT.

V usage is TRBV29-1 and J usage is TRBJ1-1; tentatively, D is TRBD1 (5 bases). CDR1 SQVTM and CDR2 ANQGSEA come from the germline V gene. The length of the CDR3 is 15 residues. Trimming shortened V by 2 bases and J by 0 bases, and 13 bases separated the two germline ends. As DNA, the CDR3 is TGCAGCGTTGAACTCAGGGTTCACGTGAACACTGAAGCTTTCTTT. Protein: CSVELRVHVNTEAFF. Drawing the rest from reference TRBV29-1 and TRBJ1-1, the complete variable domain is SAVISQKPSRDICQRGTSLTIQCQVDSQVTMMFWYRQQPGQSLTLIATANQGSEATYESGFVIDKFPISRPNLTFSTLTVSNMSPEDSSIYLCSVELRVHVNTEAFFGQGTRLTVV.

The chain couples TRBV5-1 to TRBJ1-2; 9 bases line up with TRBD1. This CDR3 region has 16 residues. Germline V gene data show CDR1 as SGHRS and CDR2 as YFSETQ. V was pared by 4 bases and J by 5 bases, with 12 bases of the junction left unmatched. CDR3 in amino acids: CASSPSPQGARYGYTF. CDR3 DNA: TGCGCCAGCAGCCCCAGCCCACAGGGGGCGCGGTATGGCTACACCTTC.

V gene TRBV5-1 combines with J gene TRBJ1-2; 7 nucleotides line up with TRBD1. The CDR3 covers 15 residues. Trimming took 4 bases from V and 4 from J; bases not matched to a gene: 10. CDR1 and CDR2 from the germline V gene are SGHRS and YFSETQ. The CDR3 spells CASSRTGEGGYGYTF. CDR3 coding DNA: TGCGCCAGCAGCCGGACAGGAGAAGGTGGCTATGGCTACACCTTC. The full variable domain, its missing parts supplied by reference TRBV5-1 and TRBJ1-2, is KAGVTQTPRYLIKTRGQQVTLSCSPISGHRSVSWYQQTPGQGLQFLFEYFSETQRNKGNFPGRFSGRQFSNSRSEMNVSTLELGDSALYLCASSRTGEGGYGYTFGSGTRLTVV.

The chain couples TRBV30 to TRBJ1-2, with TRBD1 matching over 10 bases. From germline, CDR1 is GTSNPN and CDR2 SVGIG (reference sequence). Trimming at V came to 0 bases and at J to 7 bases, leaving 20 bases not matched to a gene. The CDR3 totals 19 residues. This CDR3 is CAWSVYIQTGGERGSGYTF. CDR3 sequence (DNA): TGTGCCTGGAGTGTATATATTCAGACAGGGGGCGAGAGGGGAAGTGGCTACACCTTC.

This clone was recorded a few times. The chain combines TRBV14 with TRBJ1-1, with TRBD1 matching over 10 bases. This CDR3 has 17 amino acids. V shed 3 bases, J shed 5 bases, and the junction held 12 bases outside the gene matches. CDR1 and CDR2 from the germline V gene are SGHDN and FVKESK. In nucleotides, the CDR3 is TGTGCCAGCAGCCAGGAACTTGACAGGGGGCGGTTTACTGAAGCTTTCTTT. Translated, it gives CASSQELDRGRFTEAFF.

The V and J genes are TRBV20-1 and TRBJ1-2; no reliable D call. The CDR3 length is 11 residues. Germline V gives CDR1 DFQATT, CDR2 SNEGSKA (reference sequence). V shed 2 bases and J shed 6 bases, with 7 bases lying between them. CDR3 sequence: CSARSGDGYTF. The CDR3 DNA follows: TGCAGTGCTAGATCCGGGGATGGCTACACCTTC.

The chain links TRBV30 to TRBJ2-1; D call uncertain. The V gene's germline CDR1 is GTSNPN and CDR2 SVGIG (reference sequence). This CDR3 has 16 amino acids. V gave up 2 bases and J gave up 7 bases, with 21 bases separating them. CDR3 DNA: TGTGCCTGGAGTCACTTGACAAGTAGAGTTTGGAATGAGCAGTTCTTC. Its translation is CAWSHLTSRVWNEQFF. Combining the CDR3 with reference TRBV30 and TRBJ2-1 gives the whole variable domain SQTIHQWPATLVQPVGSPLSLECTVEGTSNPNLYWYRQAAGRGLQLLFYSVGIGQISSEVPQNLSASRPQDRQFILSSKKLLLSDSGFYLCAWSHLTSRVWNEQFFGPGTRLTVL.

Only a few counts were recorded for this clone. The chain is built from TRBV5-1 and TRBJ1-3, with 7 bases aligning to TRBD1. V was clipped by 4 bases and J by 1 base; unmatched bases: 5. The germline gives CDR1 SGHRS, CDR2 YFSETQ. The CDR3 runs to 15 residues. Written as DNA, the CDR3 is TGCGCCAGCAGCGCAGGGGGTGTTTCTGGAAACACCATATATTTT. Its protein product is CASSAGGVSGNTIYF.

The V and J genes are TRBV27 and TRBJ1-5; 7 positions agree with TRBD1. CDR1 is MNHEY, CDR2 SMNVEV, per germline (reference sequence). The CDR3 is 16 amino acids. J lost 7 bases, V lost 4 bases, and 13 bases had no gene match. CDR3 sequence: CASSSLTGSVKQPQHF. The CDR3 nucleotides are TGTGCCAGCAGTTCCTTGACAGGGTCAGTCAAGCAGCCCCAGCATTTT.

The CDR3, as DNA: TGTGCCAGCAGTTACTCGAGGCTAGCGGGAGGGTACGAGCAGTACTTC. It is translated as CASSYSRLAGGYEQYF. The genes are TRBV6-5 and TRBJ2-7, with TRBD2 matching 12 bases. Germline trimming cut 0 bases from V and 4 bases from J; bases unmatched to any gene: 4. The CDR3 has 16 amino acids. Germline assignment: CDR1 MNHEY and CDR2 SVGAGI.

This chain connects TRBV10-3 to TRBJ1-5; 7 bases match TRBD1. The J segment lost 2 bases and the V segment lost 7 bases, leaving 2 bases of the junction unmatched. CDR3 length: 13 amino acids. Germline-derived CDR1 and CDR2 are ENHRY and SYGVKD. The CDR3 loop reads CAINDRGNQPQHF. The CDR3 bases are TGTGCCATCAACGACAGGGGCAATCAGCCCCAGCATTTT.

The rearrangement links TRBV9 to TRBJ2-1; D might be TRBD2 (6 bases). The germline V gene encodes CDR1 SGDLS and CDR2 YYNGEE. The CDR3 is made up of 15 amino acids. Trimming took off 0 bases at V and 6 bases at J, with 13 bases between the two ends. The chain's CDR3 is CASSVGVGGINEQFF. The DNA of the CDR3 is TGTGCCAGCAGCGTAGGGGTGGGGGGAATCAATGAGCAGTTCTTC.

The chain's CDR3 is CASSLSLGRDTDTQYF. The CDR3 region has the DNA TGCGCCAGCAGCCTAAGTTTAGGACGAGACACAGATACGCAGTATTTT. V usage is TRBV4-1 and J usage is TRBJ2-3; no firm D call. Looked up from germline, CDR1 is MGHRA and CDR2 is YSYEKL. V was pared by 4 bases and J by 2 bases, with 16 bases between. This CDR3 is built from 16 residues.

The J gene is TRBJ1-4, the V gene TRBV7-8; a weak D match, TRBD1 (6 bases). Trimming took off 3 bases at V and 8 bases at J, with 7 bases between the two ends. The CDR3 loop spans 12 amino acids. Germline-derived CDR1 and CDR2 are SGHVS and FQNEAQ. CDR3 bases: TGTGCCAGCAGCTTGCAGGGGGAAAAACTGTTTTTT. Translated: CASSLQGEKLFF.

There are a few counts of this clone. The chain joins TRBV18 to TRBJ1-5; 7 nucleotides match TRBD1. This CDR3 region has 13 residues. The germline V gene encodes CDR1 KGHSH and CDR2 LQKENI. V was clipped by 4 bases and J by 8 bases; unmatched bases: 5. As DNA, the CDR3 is TGTGCCAGCTCACAAGGGGGCTCAGAGCCCCAGCATTTT. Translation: CASSQGGSEPQHF.

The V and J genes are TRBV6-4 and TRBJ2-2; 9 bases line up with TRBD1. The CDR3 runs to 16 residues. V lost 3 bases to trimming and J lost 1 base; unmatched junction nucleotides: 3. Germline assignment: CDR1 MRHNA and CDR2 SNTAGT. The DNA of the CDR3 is TGTGCCAGCAGTGAGACGGGACAGGGGAACACCGGGGAGCTGTTTTTT. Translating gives CASSETGQGNTGELFF.